This T cell receptor beta chain was captured by sequencing in a study of blood T cells in healthy people across ages. Study-wide results and caveats: Comparison with aged donors showed that long-lived donors had more naive CD4+ cells and higher diversity. The fall in TCR beta diversity per million T cells was roughly linear with age.

Together with a sample-barcoded 5' primer, a J-beta primer mix was included in a second PCR lasting about 7 to 12 cycles. Unique molecular identifiers of 12 random nucleotides labeled each cDNA. TCRdb recomputed calls from the 5' RACE reads with MiXCR, one row per CDR3 protein. Of about 830,000 distinct CDR3 sequences listed, around 68% are singletons. Notes on this clonotype: The antigen is undetermined.

Trimming stripped 0 bases from V and 1 base from J, with 19 bases between. This CDR3 is built from 20 residues. Germline values: CDR1 MGHRA, CDR2 YSYEKL. Sequenced input: blood. This sequence was found in a man younger than 40 in good health. The V and J genes are TRBV4-1 and TRBJ2-6, with D perhaps given as TRBD1 or TRBD2 (6 bases each). The CDR3 bases are TGCGCCAGCAGCCAAGAAGGGGGGAGAGGGTTTAGGTCTGGGGCCAACGTCCTGACTTTC. Translation gives CASSQEGGRGFRSGANVLTF.